Presented here are 25 T cell receptor beta chains from one specimen sequenced in a study of T cells in Graves' hyperthyroidism and ophthalmopathy. Template material for amplifying TCR beta CDR3 regions consisted of RNA transcripts. During a first-round RT-PCR of the TCR CDR3, the HTBI primer set was used. In TCRdb, the multiplex PCR reads were re-called with MiXCR into one record per CDR3 protein. The table records about 640,000 distinct CDR3 sequences, around 20% of them present only once. Sequencing used blood. Source of these receptors: a man between 25 and 39 years old with Graves' ophthalmopathy.

This clonotype was picked up many times. The genes are TRBV28 and TRBJ2-7, with no clear D. The CDR3 spans 13 residues. Looked up from germline, CDR1 is MDHEN and CDR2 is SYDVKM. Trimming took off 8 bases at V and 1 base at J, with 12 bases between the two ends. For the CDR3, the DNA is TGTGCCAGCCTGGATCGGGTTTCCTACGAGCAGTACTTC. Amino acids: CASLDRVSYEQYF.

In its sample, this clonotype was seen many times. V gene TRBV29-1 combines with J gene TRBJ2-5, with a possible D match to TRBD2 (5 bases). Germline-derived CDR1 and CDR2 are SQVTM and ANQGSEA. V gave up 4 bases and J gave up 2 bases, with 11 bases separating them. This CDR3 region has 13 residues. This CDR3 is CSVGRAAQETQYF. The CDR3 DNA follows: TGCAGCGTTGGCAGAGCGGCACAAGAGACCCAGTACTTC.

This clonotype showed up just a few times. The chain is built from TRBV29-1 and TRBJ2-1; 8 positions match TRBD1. Germline V CDR1 and CDR2: SQVTM, ANQGSEA. The CDR3 loop spans 13 amino acids. J was trimmed by 12 bases and V by 2 bases; bases with no gene match: 9. CDR3 coding DNA: TGCAGCGTTGAAAAAGGTTCAGGGGGCCGGCAGTTCTTC. Its protein is CSVEKGSGGRQFF.

This clonotype was picked up many times. The chain employs TRBV30 and TRBJ1-1; D ambiguous. From germline, CDR1 is GTSNPN and CDR2 SVGIG (reference sequence). There are 16 residues in the CDR3. V was trimmed by 0 bases and J by 1 base, leaving 15 bases between them. CDR3 nucleotides: TGTGCCTGGAGTGTAGTGTGGCCCCTCCCGAACACTGAAGCTTTCTTT. Its translation is CAWSVVWPLPNTEAFF.

This clonotype was counted at least ten times. The rearrangement uses TRBV11-2 and TRBJ2-7, with 7 positions matching TRBD1. Germline-derived CDR1 and CDR2 are SGHAT and FQNNGV. There are 13 residues in the CDR3. The junction had 7 bases not matched to a gene; V was cut back by 5 bases and J by 6 bases. CDR3 DNA: TGTGCCAGCAGCACCCGGACAGGCGGCGAGCAGTACTTC. The encoded protein is CASSTRTGGEQYF.

The V call is TRBV5-1, the J call TRBJ2-7; the D gene is possibly TRBD2 (5 bases). The ends were cut back, 2 bases at V and 6 bases at J, with 18 bases in the middle. CDR3 length: 15 amino acids. CDR1 SGHRS and CDR2 YFSETQ come from the germline V gene. The CDR3 region has the DNA TGCGCCAGCAGCTTTGGAGGCTACGAGGGAAGCGAGCAGTACTTC. It specifies CASSFGGYEGSEQYF. The full variable domain, rest sourced from reference TRBV5-1 and TRBJ2-7, is KAGVTQTPRYLIKTRGQQVTLSCSPISGHRSVSWYQQTPGQGLQFLFEYFSETQRNKGNFPGRFSGRQFSNSRSEMNVSTLELGDSALYLCASSFGGYEGSEQYFGPGTRLTVT.

The rearrangement links TRBV11-2 to TRBJ1-1, with D uncertain. The germline V gene has CDR1 SGHAT and CDR2 FQNNGV. Trimming stripped 4 bases from V and 1 base from J, with 7 bases between. CDR3 length: 13 residues. CDR3 bases: TGTGCCAGCAGCTCCGGCGAGAACACTGAAGCTTTCTTT. Translating it yields CASSSGENTEAFF. Together with reference TRBV11-2 and TRBJ1-1, the CDR3 gives the full variable domain: EAGVAQSPRYKIIEKRQSVAFWCNPISGHATLYWYQQILGQGPKLLIQFQNNGVVDDSQLPKDRFSAERLKGVDSTLKIQPAKLEDSAVYLCASSSGENTEAFFGQGTRLTVV.

The chain carries TRBV7-3 and TRBJ1-1, with D uncertain. CDR3 length equals 15 residues. The V and J ends lost 5 bases and 0 bases respectively, with 13 bases between them. Germline V gene data show CDR1 as SGHTA and CDR2 as FQGTGA. The CDR3 nucleotides read TGTGCCAGCAGCATTAGTCATGGAGTGAACACTGAAGCTTTCTTT. It encodes CASSISHGVNTEAFF.

The chain combines TRBV19 with TRBJ2-1, with TRBD2 matching 12 bases. Trimming at V came to 7 bases and at J to 4 bases, leaving 5 bases not matched to a gene. The CDR3 has 15 amino acids. Looked up from germline, CDR1 is LNHDA and CDR2 is SQIVND (reference sequence). CDR3 nucleotides: TGTGCCAGTATGAGGCTAGCGGGAGGGTACAATGAGCAGTTCTTC. Protein: CASMRLAGGYNEQFF.

This clonotype was seen at least ten times. V is TRBV2 and J is TRBJ2-2; 10 bases map to TRBD2. CDR1 SNHLY and CDR2 FYNNEI come from the germline V gene. This CDR3 comprises 13 residues. The J segment lost 7 bases and the V segment lost 9 bases, leaving 5 bases of the junction unmatched. The CDR3 spells CAREREGNGELFF. In DNA, the CDR3 is TGTGCCAGGGAGCGGGAGGGCAACGGGGAGCTGTTTTTT.

V gene TRBV6-2 or TRBV6-3 combines with J gene TRBJ2-3; D is possibly TRBD1 (5 bases). The CDR3 is 14 residues long. Trimming took 2 bases from V and 4 from J, leaving 10 bases between them. Germline values: CDR1 MNHEY, CDR2 SVGEGT. As DNA, the CDR3 is TGTGCCAGCAGTTACCACTCAGGGTCAGATACGCAGTATTTT. It encodes CASSYHSGSDTQYF.

In its sample, this clonotype was seen many times. This sequence joins TRBV2 and TRBJ2-1; D is ambiguous. Germline lookup yields CDR1 SNHLY and CDR2 FYNNEI. The CDR3 length is 12 residues. The ends were cut back, 5 bases at V and 5 bases at J, with 7 bases in the middle. The CDR3: CASSRLNNEQFF. The CDR3 region has the DNA TGTGCCAGCAGTCGACTGAACAATGAGCAGTTCTTC.

This clonotype has ten or more counts. The CDR3 reads CASSYVPSPSYNEQFF. The CDR3 DNA reads as TGTGCCAGCAGTTACGTCCCATCTCCCTCCTACAATGAGCAGTTCTTC. The rearrangement joins TRBV6-2 or TRBV6-3 to TRBJ2-1; the D is unclear. Germline-derived CDR1 and CDR2 are MNHEY and SVGEGT. Trimming stripped 2 bases from V and 0 bases from J, with 11 bases between. This CDR3 has 16 residues.

This clonotype was seen only a few times. CDR3 sequence reads: CATSRDWLIGDTEAFF. CDR3 DNA: TGTGCCACCAGCAGAGATTGGCTGATAGGGGACACTGAAGCTTTCTTT. The chain recombines TRBV15 with TRBJ1-1; possible D gene TRBD1, 5 bases. Trimming shortened V by 0 bases and J by 3 bases, and 14 bases separated the two germline ends. CDR1 is LNHNV, CDR2 YYDKDF, per germline (reference sequence). The length of the CDR3 is 16 residues.

This clonotype was counted only a few times. The chain is built from TRBV6-1 and TRBJ2-2; 12 nucleotides match TRBD2. The CDR3 has 15 residues. From germline, CDR1 is MNHNS and CDR2 SASEGT. The V gene end was trimmed by 3 bases and the J gene end by 9 bases; junction bases not matched to a gene: 5. The CDR3 nucleotides are TGTGCCAGCAGTGACACACTAGCGGGAGGCCGGGAGCTGTTTTTT. Amino acids: CASSDTLAGGRELFF.

This clonotype was picked up a small number of times. The genes are TRBV4-2 and TRBJ2-7, with TRBD2 identical over 12 bases. V was pared by 4 bases and J by 4 bases, with 5 bases of the junction left unmatched. Germline CDR1 and CDR2: LGHNA and YNFKEQ. There are 15 residues in the CDR3. CDR3 sequence reads: CASSPRLAGAYEQYF. The CDR3, as DNA: TGTGCCAGCAGCCCGCGACTAGCGGGAGCGTACGAGCAGTACTTC.

This clonotype was detected many times. V and J are TRBV7-9 and TRBJ2-7; 11 bases agree with TRBD2. Trimming removed 6 bases from V and 4 bases from J; junction bases left unmatched: 5. The germline V gene has CDR1 SEHNR and CDR2 FQNEAQ (reference sequence). CDR3 length equals 14 residues. CDR3 region: CASRTGTSGYEQYF. The CDR3 DNA is TGTGCCAGCAGGACCGGGACTAGCGGTTACGAGCAGTACTTC. The full variable domain, in which reference TRBV7-9 and TRBJ2-7 provide the parts outside the CDR3, is DTGVSQNPRHKITKRGQNVTFRCDPISEHNRLYWYRQTLGQGPEFLTYFQNEAQLEKSRLLSDRFSAERPKGSFSTLEIQRTEQGDSAMYLCASRTGTSGYEQYFGPGTRLTVT.

The genes are TRBV6-2 or TRBV6-3 and TRBJ2-5, with 7 bases aligning to TRBD2. The CDR3 loop spans 14 amino acids. After removal of 6 bases from V and 1 base from J, the junction contained 5 bases not matched to a gene. Per the germline V gene, CDR1 is MNHEY and CDR2 is SVGEGT. The CDR3 region is CASRAGTIQETQYF. DNA of the CDR3: TGTGCCAGCAGAGCCGGGACTATCCAAGAGACCCAGTACTTC.

The table lists this clonotype with a few counts. The rearrangement uses TRBV20-1 and TRBJ2-3; D is perhaps TRBD1 (6 bases). The CDR3 runs 15 residues. Trimming removed 6 bases from V and 2 bases from J, with 18 bases in between. Germline values: CDR1 DFQATT, CDR2 SNEGSKA (reference sequence). The CDR3, as DNA: TGCAGTGCCACCCTGAGACAGGCCGACACAGATACGCAGTATTTT. This codes for CSATLRQADTDTQYF.

This clonotype was counted only a few times. This chain connects TRBV7-9 to TRBJ2-4; 9 bases are a match to TRBD1. Looked up from germline, CDR1 is SEHNR and CDR2 is FQNEAQ (reference sequence). The CDR3 extends over 14 amino acids. V lost 4 bases to trimming and J lost 10 bases; unmatched junction nucleotides: 8. This CDR3 is CASSSGQGSSIQYF. The CDR3 DNA sequence: TGTGCCAGCAGCTCCGGACAGGGGTCTTCTATTCAGTACTTC.

This clonotype was observed a handful of times. CDR3 DNA: TGTGCCAGCAGCTCGCGGGGGGGCGAGCAGTACTTC. Translation: CASSSRGGEQYF. The chain carries TRBV7-8 and TRBJ2-7; TRBD2 agrees at 9 bases. With 4 bases clipped from V and 6 bases from J, the junction kept 1 base outside the gene matches. The CDR3 totals 12 residues. Germline V lookup: CDR1 SGHVS, CDR2 FQNEAQ.

In its sample, this clonotype was seen many times. This chain connects TRBV2 to TRBJ2-3, with D tentatively TRBD2 (5 bases). Germline CDR1 SNHLY, CDR2 FYNNEI. V lost 6 bases and J 2 bases, leaving 18 bases between the germline ends. CDR3 length equals 16 residues. The DNA for the CDR3 is TGTGCCAGCAGGGAACTGGGCGGGCCTACCACAGATACGCAGTATTTT. The encoded protein is CASRELGGPTTDTQYF.

The V call is TRBV12-3 or TRBV12-4, the J call TRBJ2-2; tentatively, D is TRBD2 (5 bases). V lost 7 bases to trimming and J lost 2 bases, with 14 bases between them. The CDR3 length is 15 residues. CDR3: CASTSSGLNTGELFF. The DNA of the CDR3 is TGTGCCAGCACCTCAAGCGGATTAAACACCGGGGAGCTGTTTTTT.

The chain carries TRBV6-6 and TRBJ2-2; TRBD1 might be the D (5 bases). Germline V gene lookup returns CDR1 MNHNY and CDR2 SVGAGI (reference sequence). V was clipped by 2 bases and J by 2 bases, with 6 bases between them. This CDR3 spans 14 amino acids. CDR3 nucleotide sequence: TGTGCCAGCAGTTACGACAGCAACACCGGGGAGCTGTTTTTT. Translated: CASSYDSNTGELFF.

This clonotype was counted once. V gene TRBV5-1 combines with J gene TRBJ2-3; 8 positions agree with TRBD2. The CDR3 is 15 residues long. The germline gives CDR1 SGHRS, CDR2 YFSETQ. The V segment lost 7 bases and the J segment 4 bases; nucleotides outside the gene matches: 11. This chain's CDR3 is CASAGGSFGADTQYF. As DNA, the CDR3 is TGCGCCAGCGCGGGAGGCAGCTTCGGGGCAGATACGCAGTATTTT.